Below, 29 T cell receptor beta chains from the same sample are listed, as sequenced in a study of beta chain features in type 1 diabetes. Sequenced material consisted of expressed TCRB transcripts (all of the isolated RNA was reverse transcribed). The data were produced by immunoSEQ multiplex PCR, yet TCRdb's version contains in-frame clones alone and is incomplete. This sample has 810,000 or so clones, with roughly 15% found just once. The sequencing input was naive CD4+ T cells from blood. The receptors come from a young woman in good health.

The chain links TRBV2 to TRBJ2-1; no reliable D call. Germline V gene lookup returns CDR1 SNHLY and CDR2 FYNNEI. The CDR3 loop spans 13 amino acids. V lost 8 bases and J 3 bases, leaving 11 bases between the germline ends. The CDR3 loop reads CASSLRGYNEQFF. The DNA of the CDR3 is TGTGCCAGCTCCCTTAGAGGCTACAATGAGCAGTTCTTC.

This clone was seen a handful of times. The V and J genes are TRBV7-3 and TRBJ2-2; D ambiguous. V lost 5 bases to trimming and J lost 3 bases, with 7 bases between them. Germline assignment: CDR1 SGHTA and CDR2 FQGTGA. The CDR3 spans 13 residues. The CDR3 nucleotides read TGTGCCAGCAGCCTAGATGACACCGGGGAGCTGTTTTTT. This encodes CASSLDDTGELFF.

A few counts support this clone. Other DNA sequences of this sample code for an identical CDR3. This sequence joins TRBV18 and TRBJ2-3, with D uncertain. This CDR3 has 12 amino acids. Germline CDR1 is KGHSH and CDR2 is LQKENI. The ends were cut back, 0 bases at V and 2 bases at J, with 0 bases in the middle. The CDR3 protein is CASSPPTDTQYF. DNA of the CDR3: TGTGCCAGCTCACCACCCACAGATACGCAGTATTTT. Drawing the rest from reference TRBV18 and TRBJ2-3, the complete variable domain is NAGVMQNPRHLVRRRGQEARLRCSPMKGHSHVYWYRQLPEEGLKFMVYLQKENIIDESGMPKERFSAEFPKEGPSILRIQQVVRGDSAAYFCASSPPTDTQYFGPGTRLTVL.

CDR3 coding DNA: TGCGCCAGCACTTCACACAGGACGGGAAACACCATATATTTT. This translates into CASTSHRTGNTIYF. The chain is built from TRBV10-2 and TRBJ1-3; tentatively, D is TRBD1 (5 bases). The V end lost 7 bases, the J end lost 4 bases, and 14 bases lay between the germline ends. CDR3 length: 14 amino acids. CDR1 and CDR2 (germline): WSHSY, SAAADI.

This clone was seen a few times. The chain employs TRBV19 and TRBJ1-2; TRBD1 agrees at 10 bases. Germline CDR1 and CDR2: LNHDA and SQIVND (reference sequence). V lost 7 bases, J lost 4 bases, and 15 bases stayed unmatched. The CDR3 consists of 17 residues. DNA of the CDR3: TGTGCCAGTAAACCCACGGCGGGACAGGGGCACGGCTATGGCTACACCTTC. This codes for CASKPTAGQGHGYGYTF.

The gene calls are TRBV18 and TRBJ1-2, with D hard to call. CDR1 and CDR2 (germline): KGHSH, LQKENI. The V end lost 3 bases, the J end lost 2 bases, and 16 bases lay between the germline ends. The CDR3 contains 16 residues. The CDR3 region is CASSPKYSQPNYGYTF. DNA of the CDR3: TGTGCCAGCTCACCTAAGTACAGCCAACCAAACTATGGCTACACCTTC. Together with reference TRBV18 and TRBJ1-2, the CDR3 gives the full variable domain: NAGVMQNPRHLVRRRGQEARLRCSPMKGHSHVYWYRQLPEEGLKFMVYLQKENIIDESGMPKERFSAEFPKEGPSILRIQQVVRGDSAAYFCASSPKYSQPNYGYTFGSGTRLTVV.

Written as DNA, the CDR3 is TGCGCCAGCAGTCAACCGGGACGGAAGTATGGCTACACCTTC. Translated: CASSQPGRKYGYTF. The rearrangement uses TRBV23-1 and TRBJ1-2; D may be TRBD1 (5 bases). TRBV23-1 is identified as an open reading frame with a role that is uncertain. The CDR3 has 14 residues. Trimming took 2 bases from V and 5 from J, leaving 12 bases between them.

The rearrangement uses TRBV15 and TRBJ1-1; D call uncertain. V was clipped by 4 bases and J by 1 base, with 13 bases between them. This CDR3 is 15 amino acids long. Germline CDR1 LNHNV, CDR2 YYDKDF (reference sequence). CDR3 loop: CATSTPSWKNTEAFF. In DNA, the CDR3 is TGTGCCACCAGCACTCCAAGCTGGAAGAACACTGAAGCTTTCTTT.

This clone was found a few times. The rearrangement links TRBV6-5 to TRBJ2-7; 7 bases are shared with TRBD1. Germline V gene sequence: CDR1 MNHEY, CDR2 SVGAGI. The V and J ends lost 5 bases and 2 bases, in that order; junction bases with no gene match: 9. The CDR3 covers 15 residues. The CDR3 nucleotides read TGTGCCAGCAGTCCATCCCGGGACAGAACCTACGAGCAGTACTTC. It translates to CASSPSRDRTYEQYF.

DNA for the CDR3: TGTGCCAGCAGCGGGGAGAGGGGGACTATGACCTACGAGCAGTACTTC. Residues: CASSGERGTMTYEQYF. The chain combines TRBV7-8 with TRBJ2-7; the D gene is possibly TRBD2 (7 bases). The germline V gene encodes CDR1 SGHVS and CDR2 FQNEAQ. This CDR3 is 16 amino acids long. V was pared by 5 bases and J by 2 bases, with 19 bases between. The whole variable domain, remainder taken from reference TRBV7-8 and TRBJ2-7, is GAGVSQSPRYKVAKRGQDVALRCDPISGHVSLFWYQQALGQGPEFLTYFQNEAQLDKSGLPSDRFFAERPEGSVSTLKIQRTQQEDSAVYLCASSGERGTMTYEQYFGPGTRLTVT.

In this sample, this clone turned up a few times. An end of the junction does not agree with germline; a read error may underlie this. The chain uses TRBV7-7 and TRBJ2-5; tentatively, D is TRBD1 or TRBD2 (6 bases each). The V gene's germline CDR1 is SSHAT and CDR2 FNYEAQ (reference sequence). The CDR3 has 15 amino acids. This CDR3 reads CASSLGGGGRETQYF. CDR3 in DNA: TGTGCTAGCAGCTTAGGAGGAGGGGGACGGGAGACCCAGTACTTC.

A few counts support this clone. The J gene is TRBJ2-5, the V gene TRBV7-2; a weak D match, TRBD2 (6 bases). V lost 0 bases to trimming and J lost 9 bases, with 26 bases between them. There are 18 residues in the CDR3. The germline gives CDR1 SGHTA, CDR2 FQGNSA. The CDR3 region is CASSLAMFRRLTGEAQYF. In nucleotides, the CDR3 is TGTGCCAGCAGCTTAGCCATGTTCCGGCGACTAACGGGGGAGGCCCAGTACTTC.

This clone was observed a handful of times. V usage is TRBV18 and J usage is TRBJ2-7; no reliable D call. CDR1 and CDR2 from the germline V gene are KGHSH and LQKENI. Between the trimmed V and J ends, which lost 2 bases and 4 bases, there was a span of 9 bases. The CDR3 has 13 residues. CDR3 residues: CASSPFRQYEQYF. As DNA, the CDR3 is TGTGCCAGCTCACCATTTAGGCAATACGAGCAGTACTTC.

In its sample, this clone was seen a few times. The rearrangement links TRBV15 to TRBJ2-5, with D perhaps matching TRBD1 (6 bases). Germline V gene sequence: CDR1 LNHNV, CDR2 YYDKDF (reference sequence). Trimming shortened V by 3 bases and J by 0 bases, and 11 bases separated the two germline ends. This CDR3 contains 15 residues. In DNA form, the CDR3 reads TGTGCCACCAGCAGGGAGAGGACAGACCAAGAGACCCAGTACTTC. This codes for CATSRERTDQETQYF.

This clone has only a few counts. The sample contains more than one DNA sequence encoding this CDR3. The rearrangement links TRBV9 to TRBJ2-1; 11 positions agree with TRBD2. The V segment lost 4 bases and the J segment 3 bases; nucleotides outside the gene matches: 3. This CDR3 contains 15 residues. Germline V lookup: CDR1 SGDLS, CDR2 YYNGEE. In DNA form, the CDR3 reads TGTGCCAGCAGCCTAGGGACTAGCGGCTACAATGAGCAGTTCTTC. Protein: CASSLGTSGYNEQFF.

This clone was counted a few times. The CDR3 DNA reads as TGTGCCAGCAGCTTGACTAGCGGGCCTTCCTACGAGCAGTACTTC. It is translated as CASSLTSGPSYEQYF. This chain links TRBV7-9 with TRBJ2-7; 10 nucleotides match TRBD2. Trimming took 3 bases from V and 1 from J; bases not matched to a gene: 3. The CDR3 has 15 amino acids. Looked up from germline, CDR1 is SEHNR and CDR2 is FQNEAQ (reference sequence).

This chain connects TRBV2 to TRBJ1-3; D ambiguous. This CDR3 region has 18 residues. Germline CDR1 reads SNHLY; CDR2 reads FYNNEI. V lost 4 bases and J 0 bases, leaving 19 bases between the germline ends. The CDR3 region has the DNA TGTGCCAGCAGTGTTGACTGGCCGGCGACTCTCTCTGGAAACACCATATATTTT. Translation: CASSVDWPATLSGNTIYF.

This clone was seen more than once but under ten times. Here the CDR3 DNA reads TGTGCCAGCAGCCTCGTTGGTTGGGACAATGAGCAGTTCTTC. It yields the protein CASSLVGWDNEQFF. The chain recombines TRBV28 with TRBJ2-1; no firm D call. V lost 6 bases, J lost 5 bases, and 14 bases lay in between. Germline V lookup: CDR1 MDHEN, CDR2 SYDVKM. The CDR3 contains 14 residues.

This clone was seen more than once but under ten times. The rearrangement joins TRBV20-1 to TRBJ2-1; 7 bases map to TRBD1. Per germline, CDR1 DFQATT and CDR2 SNEGSKA (reference sequence). V gave up 3 bases and J gave up 14 bases; unmatched junction bases: 7. This CDR3 is 11 amino acids long. CDR3 in DNA: TGCAGTGCTAGCGGGACAGTAGGGAAGTTCTTC. This translates into CSASGTVGKFF.

This clone appeared a few times. The chain uses TRBV7-2 and TRBJ2-7; 10 bases are shared with TRBD2. The CDR3 is 15 amino acids. J was trimmed by 4 bases and V by 0 bases; bases with no gene match: 3. The germline CDR1 and CDR2 sequences are SGHTA and FQGNSA. Written as DNA, the CDR3 is TGTGCCAGCAGCTTAGCCGGACTAGCGGAGTACGAGCAGTACTTC. It translates to CASSLAGLAEYEQYF.

This clone was observed once. The chain links TRBV7-9 to TRBJ2-6; D not certain. Germline V CDR1 and CDR2: SEHNR, FQNEAQ (reference sequence). The CDR3 is made up of 17 amino acids. With 5 bases removed from V and 0 bases from J, the gap between germline ends came to 14 bases. In nucleotides, the CDR3 is TGTGCCAGCAGCCCCCCGCCTGTAGGCTCTGGGGCCAACGTCCTGACTTTC. Translating it yields CASSPPPVGSGANVLTF.

This clone came up a few times. The chain joins TRBV18 to TRBJ1-3; TRBD1 aligns across 9 bases. V shed 2 bases, J shed 7 bases, and the junction held 9 bases outside the gene matches. CDR3 length equals 16 residues. In germline, CDR1 is KGHSH, CDR2 LQKENI. CDR3 sequence reads: CASSPTGTGSSNTIYF. In DNA, the CDR3 is TGTGCCAGCTCACCAACCGGGACAGGGTCGTCGAACACCATATATTTT.

This chain joins TRBV5-1 and TRBJ2-2; D gene unclear. V dropped 4 bases and J dropped 7 bases, with 14 bases sitting between them. Per germline, CDR1 SGHRS and CDR2 YFSETQ. The CDR3 runs to 14 residues. The chain's CDR3 is CASSPRQDLGELFF. The CDR3 nucleotides are TGCGCCAGCAGCCCCCGTCAGGATCTCGGGGAGCTGTTTTTT.

This clone was detected a few times. The chain carries TRBV9 and TRBJ1-3; tentative D call: TRBD1 (6 bases). The CDR3 has 14 residues. V was cut by 0 bases and J by 6 bases, with 10 bases left in between. Germline-derived CDR1 and CDR2 are SGDLS and YYNGEE. In DNA form, the CDR3 reads TGTGCCAGCAGCGTAGCAGGGGTCGAAAACACCATATATTTT. Amino acids: CASSVAGVENTIYF.

The rearrangement joins TRBV6-6 to TRBJ1-1; 8 bases align to TRBD1. Per germline, CDR1 MNHNY and CDR2 SVGAGI (reference sequence). The CDR3 is 14 residues long. The V gene end was trimmed by 5 bases and the J gene end by 2 bases; junction bases not matched to a gene: 4. CDR3: CASSAGQGNTEAFF. CDR3 bases: TGTGCCAGCAGTGCAGGACAGGGAAACACTGAAGCTTTCTTT.

The V and J genes are TRBV28 and TRBJ1-1; unclear D gene. Trimming pared 7 bases from V and 3 bases from J, leaving 9 bases between. This CDR3 has 12 amino acids. CDR1 and CDR2 (germline): MDHEN, SYDVKM. DNA for the CDR3: TGTGCCAGCACCGGACCCCACACTGAAGCTTTCTTT. Amino acids: CASTGPHTEAFF. The full variable domain, rest sourced from reference TRBV28 and TRBJ1-1, is DVKVTQSSRYLVKRTGEKVFLECVQDMDHENMFWYRQDPGLGLRLIYFSYDVKMKEKGDIPEGYSVSREKKERFSLILESASTNQTSMYLCASTGPHTEAFFGQGTRLTVV.

This clone was seen more than once but under ten times. The CDR3 coding sequence is TGTGCCAGCAGCCCCCAACTAGCGGGAAACACCGGGGAGCTGTTTTTT. It is translated as CASSPQLAGNTGELFF. The chain has TRBV7-3 and TRBJ2-2, with TRBD2 matching over 10 bases. This CDR3 is built from 16 residues. The germline gives CDR1 SGHTA, CDR2 FQGTGA. V dropped 5 bases and J dropped 2; count of bases not matched to a gene: 5.

This chain uses TRBV5-6 with TRBJ1-3; D is undetermined. The CDR3 extends over 13 amino acids. Germline lookup yields CDR1 SGHDT and CDR2 YYEEEE. Trimming removed 2 bases at V and 3 bases at J, with 6 bases between. The CDR3 region has the DNA TGTGCCAGCAGCTTAACAGATGGAAACACCATATATTTT. Amino acids: CASSLTDGNTIYF. The whole variable domain, remainder taken from reference TRBV5-6 and TRBJ1-3, is DAGVTQSPTHLIKTRGQQVTLRCSPKSGHDTVSWYQQALGQGPQFIFQYYEEEERQRGNFPDRFSGHQFPNYSSELNVNALLLGDSALYLCASSLTDGNTIYFGEGSWLTVV.

This clone came up a few times. V usage is TRBV7-9 and J usage is TRBJ2-1; TRBD2 matches at 11 bases. The CDR3 has 14 amino acids. The ends lost 7 bases at V and 7 bases at J; junction bases unmatched: 6. Germline-derived CDR1 and CDR2 are SEHNR and FQNEAQ (reference sequence). CDR3 coding DNA: TGTGCCAGCACCCGGACTAGCGGGCCGAATGAGCAGTTCTTC. Its translation: CASTRTSGPNEQFF.